This T cell receptor beta chain derives from a study of neurological immune-mediated disorders. The sorted libraries were made from approximately 1 million CD4+ or CD8+ T cells. The V gene's germline CDR1 is LGHNA and CDR2 YNFKEQ. Trimming cost V 4 bases and J 6 bases, with 18 bases left between them. This CDR3 is built from 16 residues. In this sample, this clonotype turned up many times. TCRdb analysed the 5' RACE reads with MiXCR anew, one entry per CDR3 protein. The sample shows about 39,000 distinct CDR3 sequences, around 7% of them seen only once. J is TRBJ2-2 and V is TRBV4-2; D may correspond to TRBD1 or TRBD2 (6 bases each). Sequenced input: CD4+ T cells from blood. This clonotype was obtained from a man over 45 in good health. The CDR3 DNA reads as TGTGCCAGCAGCCGCTTCCCTAGGGGGGCTCCCGGGGAGCTGTTTTTT. It specifies CASSRFPRGAPGELFF.